This T cell receptor beta chain is drawn from a study of cytomegalovirus exposure and HLA in healthy donors. Study-level background: In a previous analysis, approximately 110 million unique TCR beta sequences were found from 170 million or so T cells. Study-level points and caveats: Researchers reported that a few CMV-associated chains were confirmed in vitro as CMV antigen-specific. One variant, a missense change in DCLRE1C, was linked in a later analysis to TCR beta V- and J-gene trimming.

Primers: 60 Vbeta forward and 13 Jbeta reverse. Using immunoSEQ multiplex PCR, the repertoire was profiled, and TCRdb retains in-frame clones only, with some absent. Across about 150,000 clones, the top ten clones capture about 2% of the sample. This CDR3 spans 14 amino acids. CDR1 is MGHDK, CDR2 SYGVNS, per germline. The germline V and J ends were trimmed by 2 bases and 5 bases, with 13 bases remaining between them. Regarding this clone: What it recognizes is unknown.

This sequence originates from a young man in good health and CMV-seronegative. The chain employs TRBV25-1 and TRBJ2-7; D perhaps matches TRBD1 (6 bases). Sequenced input: PBMCs. The DNA of the CDR3 is TGTGCCAGCAGTGAACCTACAGGGAAGGACGAGCAGTACTTC. It specifies CASSEPTGKDEQYF.